A selection of T cell receptor beta chains follows, all from one sample in a study of CD8 T cells in Susac syndrome. TCRdb passed the immunoSEQ multiplex PCR reads through MiXCR, listing each CDR3 protein once. Among 120,000 to 150,000 distinct CDR3 sequences listed, roughly 94% were seen once. Sequenced input: CD4+ T cells from PBMCs. The receptors were sampled from a human donor in good health. CDR3s leave out the opening cysteine and the closing phenylalanine or tryptophan.

V	J	CDR3
TRBV27	TRBJ1-2	ASKSGQPYVNYGYT
TRBV18	TRBJ2-7	ASSPPWQGDEQY
TRBV6-6	-	ASTSASRGGVEQY
TRBV12-3/TRBV12-4	TRBJ1-5	ASSYGNQPQH
TRBV23-1	TRBJ2-2	ASITWGITGGRNTGELF
TRBV11-2	TRBJ2-5	ASSLVGAQETQY
TRBV18	TRBJ2-1	ASSPPGTSGRRNEQF
TRBV7-3	TRBJ2-2	ASSPLSSGTAGELF
TRBV28	TRBJ1-5	ASWTGLSNQPQH
TRBV20-1	TRBJ2-1	SARAGTSGNEQF
TRBV6-1	TRBJ2-1	ASTPSYNEQF
TRBV9	TRBJ2-1	ASSPGGDEQF
TRBV3-1	TRBJ2-1	ASSQGGLAGDNEQF
TRBV27	TRBJ2-3	ASRARGSGADTQY
TRBV19	TRBJ2-3	ASSMSLLSSTDTQY
TRBV7-3	TRBJ2-3	ASSFTPSDTQY
TRBV7-9	TRBJ2-7	ASSLDTGSGVYEQY
TRBV14	TRBJ1-2	ASSQRPYSGYT
TRBV7-2	TRBJ2-3	ASSRVRTSRNTDTQY
TRBV3-1	TRBJ2-5	ASSQGVSSGMEETQY
TRBV12-3/TRBV12-4	TRBJ2-7	ASSPRGLALSYEQY
TRBV12-3/TRBV12-4	TRBJ1-1	ASSGREEWVGTEAF
TRBV20-1	TRBJ2-7	SARDTGTVTYEQY
TRBV9	TRBJ2-5	ASSVGRGSTGSETQY
TRBV30	TRBJ1-1	AWSVEGKRSNTEAF
TRBV12-3/TRBV12-4	TRBJ2-3	ASTRGASDTQY
TRBV27	TRBJ2-6	ASAPAGAGANVLT
TRBV12-5	TRBJ2-3	ASGLAASTDTQY
TRBV30	TRBJ1-3	AWSERGPGNTIY
TRBV9	TRBJ1-3	ASSVAAVSGNTIY
TRBV12-3/TRBV12-4	TRBJ2-1	ASTIFGSTNEQF
TRBV24-1	TRBJ2-3	ATRAEGVTDTQY
TRBV5-1	TRBJ1-5	ASSLFSNQPQH
TRBV19	TRBJ1-2	ASMSKGGIYGYT
TRBV4-2	TRBJ1-5	ASSQGNREDRNQPQH
TRBV6-6	TRBJ1-5	ASSLNRVRDQPQH
TRBV27	TRBJ2-1	ASSFRGRARSPYNEQF
TRBV20-1	TRBJ2-5	SARDRKGWIETQY
TRBV4-2	TRBJ1-2	ASSQDPTGAYGYT